Below, 23 T cell receptor beta chains from the same sample are listed, as sequenced in a study of early T cells in non-severe SARS-CoV-2 infection. One entry per CDR3 protein, called by TCRdb with MiXCR from the 5' RACE reads. The data contain roughly 97,000 distinct CDR3 sequences, more than 9.5% of them seen just once; the ten biggest clones take up roughly 4.8%. The specimen was whole blood, collected at baseline. Receptors were obtained from an adult who was a healthcare worker with PCR-confirmed SARS-CoV-2 infection or an uninfected control (not recorded which).

This chain joins TRBV10-3 and TRBJ2-3, with a tentative D call TRBD2 (6 bases). V was clipped by 4 bases and J by 7 bases, with 15 bases between them. This CDR3 spans 14 amino acids. The germline gives CDR1 ENHRY, CDR2 SYGVKD. Written as DNA, the CDR3 is TGTGCCATCAGTGTAGGGGAGGCGGGTCATACGCAGTATTTT. Amino acids: CAISVGEAGHTQYF.

This clonotype occurred a few times. V usage is TRBV20-1 and J usage is TRBJ1-1, with D possibly being TRBD1 (6 bases). The V end lost 5 bases, the J end lost 3 bases, and 16 bases lay between the germline ends. The CDR3 totals 14 residues. The germline V gene has CDR1 DFQATT and CDR2 SNEGSKA (reference sequence). CDR3 DNA: TGCAGTGCTCAATCCGACAGGTGGGACACTGAAGCTTTCTTT. Its protein product is CSAQSDRWDTEAFF.

This clonotype was recorded a few times. The genes are TRBV19 and TRBJ2-6; D gene unclear. CDR1 and CDR2 from the germline V gene are LNHDA and SQIVND (reference sequence). This CDR3 is 11 amino acids long. V was cut by 5 bases and J by 8 bases, with 4 bases left in between. CDR3 region: CASSVTNVLTF. DNA for the CDR3: TGTGCCAGTAGTGTAACCAACGTCCTGACTTTC.

This clonotype was seen more than once but under ten times. The chain links TRBV5-5 to TRBJ2-7, with 9 positions matching TRBD2. CDR3 length equals 16 residues. Germline values: CDR1 SGHKS, CDR2 YYEKEE (reference sequence). J lost 6 bases, V lost 3 bases, and 13 bases had no gene match. The CDR3 reads CASSSGRASGIREQYF. The CDR3 bases are TGTGCCAGCAGCTCAGGTCGTGCTAGCGGGATTCGCGAGCAGTACTTC.

This clonotype came up a few times. The chain employs TRBV20-1 and TRBJ1-6; 8 bases fit TRBD1. The CDR3 extends over 15 amino acids. CDR1 and CDR2 (germline): DFQATT, SNEGSKA (reference sequence). Germline trimming cut 0 bases from V and 10 bases from J; bases unmatched to any gene: 8. The chain's CDR3 is CSAREGGQVNSPLHF. The CDR3 DNA follows: TGCAGTGCTAGAGAAGGGGGACAGGTTAACTCACCCCTCCACTTT.

This clonotype was recorded many times. The chain carries TRBV10-3 and TRBJ2-4, with 13 positions matching TRBD2. CDR1 and CDR2 from the germline V gene are ENHRY and SYGVKD. The CDR3 sequence is 18 residues long. J gave up 2 bases and V 0 bases, and 4 bases lay outside the gene matches. CDR3 region: CAISESGTSGTSKNIQYF. The CDR3 nucleotides are TGTGCCATCAGTGAGTCGGGGACTAGCGGGACGTCCAAAAACATTCAGTACTTC.

The sample holds many counts of this clonotype. The chain joins TRBV29-1 to TRBJ2-7; 9 bases are a match to TRBD1. In germline, CDR1 is SQVTM, CDR2 ANQGSEA. J was trimmed by 7 bases and V by 8 bases; bases with no gene match: 18. This CDR3 region has 15 residues. The CDR3 DNA reads TGCAGCCTCGAACCCCCGGGACAGGGTTGTACTGAGCAGTACTTC. Protein sequence: CSLEPPGQGCTEQYF.

The rearrangement uses TRBV2 and TRBJ1-1; TRBD1 agrees at 8 bases. Germline-derived CDR1 and CDR2 are SNHLY and FYNNEI. The CDR3 runs to 15 residues. Trimming cost V 6 bases and J 3 bases; bases outside gene matches: 9. The DNA of the CDR3 is TGTGCCAGCAGCATATCAGGGGGCAGGTACACTGAAGCTTTCTTT. It codes for CASSISGGRYTEAFF.

This clonotype has at least ten counts. The chain combines TRBV7-3 with TRBJ2-1, with 11 bases aligning to TRBD2. Losses at the gene ends were 6 bases for V and 8 bases for J; bases not matched to a gene: 6. The CDR3 sequence is 14 residues long. Germline lookup yields CDR1 SGHTA and CDR2 FQGTGA. The CDR3 nucleotides read TGTGCCAGCAGTCCTACTAGCGGGAGCGATGAGCAGTTCTTC. It yields the protein CASSPTSGSDEQFF. Full variable domain (missing parts from reference TRBV7-3 and TRBJ2-1): GAGVSQTPSNKVTEKGKYVELRCDPISGHTALYWYRQSLGQGPEFLIYFQGTGAADDSGLPNDRFFAVRPEGSVSTLKIQRTERGDSAVYLCASSPTSGSDEQFFGPGTRLTVL.

A few counts support this clonotype. The CDR3, as DNA: TGCAGTGCCAGGGAGGCCTATGGCTACACCTTC. It yields the protein CSAREAYGYTF. This sequence joins TRBV20-1 and TRBJ1-2, with D possibly matching TRBD1 (5 bases). The CDR3 has 11 residues. Germline-derived CDR1 and CDR2 are DFQATT and SNEGSKA (reference sequence). V dropped 6 bases and J dropped 4 bases, with 9 bases sitting between them.

This clonotype came up a few times. CDR3 nucleotide sequence: TGCAGCACGGGTACGGGCACAGATACGCAGTATTTT. Amino acid sequence: CSTGTGTDTQYF. The chain combines TRBV29-1 with TRBJ2-3; D not resolved. CDR1 is SQVTM and CDR2 is ANQGSEA in the germline V gene. Between the trimmed V and J ends, which lost 8 bases and 1 base, there was a span of 10 bases. This CDR3 region has 12 residues.

A few counts support this clonotype. This chain connects TRBV18 to TRBJ2-1; D call uncertain. V was cut by 5 bases and J by 4 bases, with 6 bases left in between. Per the germline V gene, CDR1 is KGHSH and CDR2 is LQKENI. The CDR3 consists of 12 residues. CDR3 nucleotide sequence: TGTGCCAGCTCAATGGATTACAATGAGCAGTTCTTC. Protein product: CASSMDYNEQFF.

The J gene is TRBJ2-7, the V gene TRBV9; D perhaps matches TRBD2 (5 bases). The CDR3 contains 16 residues. The V gene lost 3 bases and the J gene lost 0 bases, with 16 bases spanning the gap. CDR1 SGDLS and CDR2 YYNGEE come from the germline V gene. In DNA, the CDR3 is TGTGCCAGCAGCGCCGGTATAGACGGAGGCTCCTACGAGCAGTACTTC. It specifies CASSAGIDGGSYEQYF.

This clonotype has at least ten counts. The gene calls are TRBV28 and TRBJ2-1, with 11 bases lining up with TRBD2. CDR1 MDHEN and CDR2 SYDVKM come from the germline V gene. This CDR3 spans 15 amino acids. Trimming took 6 bases from V and 6 from J; bases not matched to a gene: 7. CDR3 residues: CASSQGLAVINEQFF. The CDR3 DNA follows: TGTGCCAGCAGCCAGGGACTAGCGGTAATCAATGAGCAGTTCTTC. The complete variable domain, with remaining parts taken from reference TRBV28 and TRBJ2-1, reads DVKVTQSSRYLVKRTGEKVFLECVQDMDHENMFWYRQDPGLGLRLIYFSYDVKMKEKGDIPEGYSVSREKKERFSLILESASTNQTSMYLCASSQGLAVINEQFFGPGTRLTVL.

This clonotype was recorded at least ten times. The chain couples TRBV6-6 to TRBJ1-2; possibly TRBD1 for D (6 bases). The germline V gene has CDR1 MNHNY and CDR2 SVGAGI (reference sequence). V lost 10 bases and J 4 bases, leaving 22 bases between the germline ends. The CDR3 loop spans 15 amino acids. The CDR3 loop reads CATYSMGARSYGYTF. The CDR3, as DNA: TGTGCCACCTACTCAATGGGGGCGAGGAGCTATGGCTACACCTTC.

This chain joins TRBV7-9 and TRBJ1-5; no reliable D call. The ends were cut back, 7 bases at V and 1 base at J, with 14 bases in the middle. The CDR3 is made up of 15 amino acids. The V gene's germline CDR1 is SEHNR and CDR2 FQNEAQ (reference sequence). Written as DNA, the CDR3 is TGTGCCAGCACCGAATCCGGCGGAAGCAATCAGCCCCAGCATTTT. Protein product: CASTESGGSNQPQHF.

This clonotype came up a few times. The V gene is TRBV19, the J gene TRBJ2-4; D might be TRBD2 (7 bases). CDR1 and CDR2 from the germline V gene are LNHDA and SQIVND (reference sequence). Trimming took off 8 bases at V and 5 bases at J, with 13 bases between the two ends. CDR3 length: 13 amino acids. The DNA for the CDR3 is TGTGCCAGTCACAGGGCGGGGGAAAACATTCAGTACTTC. The encoded protein is CASHRAGENIQYF.

Ten or more counts support this clonotype. The rearrangement uses TRBV7-8 and TRBJ2-7; 9 bases are shared with TRBD1. The CDR3 contains 15 residues. V lost 3 bases and J lost 2; bases outside the gene matches: 5. CDR1 and CDR2 from the germline V gene are SGHVS and FQNEAQ. The CDR3 nucleotides are TGTGCCAGCAGCTTCCCCGGACAGGGGACCTACGAGCAGTACTTC. Its protein is CASSFPGQGTYEQYF.

This clonotype was seen a few times. The chain recombines TRBV7-2 with TRBJ1-2, with 7 bases identical to TRBD1. J was trimmed by 0 bases and V by 5 bases; bases with no gene match: 6. Germline loops: CDR1 SGHTA, CDR2 FQGNSA. CDR3 length equals 15 residues. The CDR3 nucleotides are TGTGCCAGCAGCATACAGGGGTCTTCTAACTATGGCTACACCTTC. Translation: CASSIQGSSNYGYTF.

This clonotype was detected many times. The V call is TRBV27, the J call TRBJ2-7; unclear D gene. The CDR3 spans 13 residues. The V gene lost 5 bases and the J gene lost 3 bases, with 11 bases spanning the gap. Germline V gene data show CDR1 as MNHEY and CDR2 as SMNVEV (reference sequence). The CDR3, as DNA: TGTGCCAGCAGTAGTCCGGCCGACTACGAGCAGTACTTC. Encoded protein: CASSSPADYEQYF.

This clonotype was counted only a few times. The chain links TRBV20-1 to TRBJ2-5, with 9 positions matching TRBD1. Germline trimming cut 6 bases from V and 4 bases from J; bases unmatched to any gene: 9. CDR3 length: 14 amino acids. Germline values: CDR1 DFQATT, CDR2 SNEGSKA (reference sequence). This CDR3 is CSAPQGAVTETQYF. The CDR3 bases are TGCAGTGCGCCACAGGGGGCGGTTACAGAGACCCAGTACTTC.

This chain joins TRBV7-2 and TRBJ1-3; 7 bases fit TRBD1. The V gene's germline CDR1 is SGHTA and CDR2 FQGNSA. The CDR3 is 15 amino acids. The V gene end was trimmed by 2 bases and the J gene end by 4 bases; junction bases not matched to a gene: 5. CDR3 sequence reads: CASSLRDSSGNTIYF. In DNA, the CDR3 is TGTGCCAGCAGCTTAAGGGACAGTTCGGGAAACACCATATATTTT.

This chain links TRBV6-5 with TRBJ1-6; D unresolved. This CDR3 has 16 residues. CDR1 is MNHEY and CDR2 is SVGAGI in the germline V gene. The germline V and J ends were trimmed by 6 bases and 3 bases, with 15 bases remaining between them. The CDR3 coding sequence is TGTGCCAGCAGATTCGGTGGGTCCTTCTATAATTCACCCCTCCACTTT. The encoded protein is CASRFGGSFYNSPLHF.